This T cell receptor (beta chain) was sequenced for a study of cytomegalovirus exposure and HLA in healthy donors. Looking at the study overall: A previous analysis identified around 120 million unique TCR beta sequences derived from roughly 180 million T cells. Among the roughly 380 donors who were genotyped, 81% fell in the genetic ancestry cluster that is associated with self-reported Caucasian donors.

The CDR3 consists of 18 residues. V lost 0 bases and J lost 7; bases outside the gene matches: 14. CDR1 LNHDA and CDR2 SQIVND come from the germline V gene (reference sequence). About this clone: What it binds is not known.

This PCR relied on a set of 60 Vbeta primers and 13 Jbeta primers. Produced via immunoSEQ multiplex PCR; TCRdb's table is partial and in-frame only. The sample comprises roughly 160,000 clones, approximately 84% of which are singletons, and less than 0.4% rests with the top ten. Study-wide points: Beyond CMV serostatus, there was no information to go on about immune exposure. In vitro, a few CMV-associated chains proved specific for CMV antigens.

Sequenced: PBMCs. The receptor was derived from a boy younger than 10 in good health and CMV-seronegative. The V gene is TRBV19, the J gene TRBJ2-1; TRBD2 matches at 8 bases. CDR3 bases: TGTGCCAGTAGTATAGATCGGAGTGGGACTAGAATCTGGAATGAGCAGTTCTTC. Encoded protein: CASSIDRSGTRIWNEQFF.